This is a list of T cell receptor beta chains from one sample in a study of long-term antiretroviral therapy in people with HIV. Clones were sequenced by immunoSEQ multiplex PCR, and TCRdb holds only the in-frame ones, with some missing. In the table there are 20,000 to 25,000 clones, approximately 76% of which are singletons. Source: unsorted PBMCs, taken less than 1.8 years before starting antiretroviral therapy. The receptors were gathered from a woman aged 35 to 49 with HIV. Each CDR3 is given with its conserved first and last residue. The order of the fields is J gene, V gene, CDR3 protein.

TRBJ2-2 TRBV2 CASRRGGFTGELFF
TRBJ1-1 TRBV30 CAWSVRPTIEAFF
TRBJ1-1 TRBV19 CASSSPDWEAAEAFF
TRBJ2-2 TRBV5-1 CASSLTLNTGELFF
TRBJ1-5 TRBV4-2 CASSQDGTGVEPQHF
TRBJ1-6 TRBV12-5 CASGKNGRELPLHF
TRBJ2-7 TRBV27 CASSFGLWYEQYF
TRBJ2-7 TRBV6-1 CATISGLSLEQYF
TRBJ2-3 TRBV4-2 CASSQDGAVTDTQYF
TRBJ2-1 TRBV5-1 CASRATGSGTLSYNEQFF
TRBJ1-1 TRBV5-6 CASSAQRGRSPEAFF
TRBJ2-3 TRBV5-4 CASSPPSTDTQYF
TRBJ1-4 TRBV25-1 CASSERPGSEKLFF
TRBJ2-2 TRBV7-9 CASSRLDTGELFF
TRBJ2-7 TRBV6-6 CASSYGFGGEQYF
TRBJ1-1 TRBV7-8 CASSWTVQGTTEAFF
TRBJ1-1 TRBV4-1 CASSQVEGAGEAFF
TRBJ2-5 TRBV19 CASRDRGRGETQYF
TRBJ2-4 TRBV6-5 CASSYWVGAKNIQYF
TRBJ2-3 TRBV2 CASSLLSDSTDTQYF
TRBJ1-5 TRBV4-2 CASSQDGQGLQPQHF
TRBJ1-5 TRBV10-1 CAGAVGSNQPQHF
TRBJ1-2 TRBV2 CASSEAGGAAGYGYTF
TRBJ2-1 TRBV4-1 CASSQERDSHNEQFF
TRBJ2-7 TRBV2 CASSGQTEEQYF